A single sample gave rise to the 32 T cell receptor beta chains below, sequenced in a study of T cells in Graves' hyperthyroidism and ophthalmopathy. RNA transcripts served as the template for amplifying TCR beta CDR3 regions. In the first-round RT-PCR of the TCR CDR3, the HTBI primer set was used. From the multiplex PCR reads, TCRdb called clonotypes with MiXCR, one entry per CDR3 protein. The sample holds about 420,000 distinct CDR3 sequences, roughly 15% seen once. Sequenced sample: blood. The receptors were gathered from a young woman with Graves' hyperthyroidism.

Ten or more counts support this clonotype. CDR3 DNA: TGTGCCAGCAGTTCCCGGACAGGACAAGAGACCCAGTACTTC. This codes for CASSSRTGQETQYF. The chain links TRBV27 to TRBJ2-5; 7 nucleotides match TRBD1. V was pared by 4 bases and J by 2 bases, with 4 bases of the junction left unmatched. Per germline, CDR1 MNHEY and CDR2 SMNVEV (reference sequence). The CDR3 has 14 amino acids.

This clonotype has a count of ten or more. V usage is TRBV9 and J usage is TRBJ1-3; the D is unclear. The CDR3 is 17 residues long. CDR1 and CDR2 from the germline V gene are SGDLS and YYNGEE. V lost 3 bases to trimming and J lost 0 bases, with 16 bases between them. The CDR3 DNA follows: TGTGCCAGCAGCGCGGGTGGCAGCCGCTACTCTGGAAACACCATATATTTT. This translates into CASSAGGSRYSGNTIYF.

The chain joins TRBV29-1 to TRBJ1-1; D remains ambiguous. CDR1 is SQVTM and CDR2 is ANQGSEA in the germline V gene. The length of the CDR3 is 12 residues. The germline V and J ends were trimmed by 7 bases and 0 bases, with 9 bases remaining between them. CDR3 DNA sequence: TGCAGCGCCGAAGGCATGAACACTGAAGCTTTCTTT. Translation: CSAEGMNTEAFF.

In its sample, this clonotype was seen many times. This chain uses TRBV29-1 with TRBJ2-2, with TRBD1 matching over 7 bases. CDR1 is SQVTM, CDR2 ANQGSEA, per germline. V lost 4 bases and J lost 5; bases outside the gene matches: 4. The CDR3 is 13 residues long. The CDR3 is CSVATGDTGELFF. CDR3 DNA sequence: TGCAGCGTTGCCACAGGGGATACCGGGGAGCTGTTTTTT.

This clonotype was seen repeatedly, ten times or more. The CDR3 protein is CASSGDGIQETQYF. The CDR3 bases are TGTGCCAGCAGTGGGGACGGAATCCAAGAGACCCAGTACTTC. The chain couples TRBV6-1 to TRBJ2-5, with D perhaps being TRBD1 or TRBD2 (5 bases each). Germline assignment: CDR1 MNHNS and CDR2 SASEGT. The CDR3 consists of 14 residues. V was trimmed by 4 bases and J by 1 base, leaving 10 bases between them.

The table lists this clonotype with many counts. The V and J genes are TRBV28 and TRBJ1-1; the D is unclear. The CDR3 spans 12 residues. Germline V gene sequence: CDR1 MDHEN, CDR2 SYDVKM. Trimming removed 5 bases at V and 3 bases at J, with 7 bases between. CDR3 protein: CASSTGDTEAFF. The DNA of the CDR3 is TGTGCCAGCAGTACTGGGGACACTGAAGCTTTCTTT.

This clonotype was seen ten or more times. The chain joins TRBV20-1 to TRBJ2-2; 9 positions match TRBD1. The J segment lost 5 bases and the V segment lost 1 base, leaving 8 bases of the junction unmatched. CDR1 and CDR2 (germline): DFQATT, SNEGSKA (reference sequence). The CDR3 has 16 residues. CDR3 DNA sequence: TGCAGTGCTAGAGTTCCAGGGACAGGGATAACCGGGGAGCTGTTTTTT. Encoded protein: CSARVPGTGITGELFF.

The chain is built from TRBV11-3 and TRBJ2-1; 9 bases fit TRBD2. J gave up 6 bases and V 0 bases, and 12 bases lay outside the gene matches. Germline V gene data show CDR1 as SGHNT and CDR2 as YENEEA. The CDR3 runs to 18 residues. CDR3 nucleotide sequence: TGTGCCAGCAGCTTAGATCAGGGTGGTAGCGGGAGTAGCAATGAGCAGTTCTTC. Translation: CASSLDQGGSGSSNEQFF.

The chain couples TRBV6-5 to TRBJ2-7; no reliable D call. Trimming cost V 2 bases and J 4 bases, with 12 bases left between them. The CDR3 is 14 residues long. Germline loops: CDR1 MNHEY, CDR2 SVGAGI. The CDR3 nucleotides are TGTGCCAGCAGTTACGGCAGGTTAAATTACGAGCAGTACTTC. Residues: CASSYGRLNYEQYF.

This clonotype was counted between two and nine times. The V call is TRBV20-1, the J call TRBJ1-5; a weak D match, TRBD1 (6 bases). CDR1 is DFQATT, CDR2 SNEGSKA, per germline (reference sequence). Trimming pared 5 bases from V and 6 bases from J, leaving 20 bases between. This CDR3 has 15 amino acids. The CDR3 spells CSAGGASQGAQPQHF. The DNA of the CDR3 is TGCAGTGCTGGAGGGGCTTCACAGGGAGCTCAGCCCCAGCATTTT.

The chain couples TRBV20-1 to TRBJ2-1; tentative D call: TRBD2 (6 bases). Germline V CDR1 and CDR2: DFQATT, SNEGSKA (reference sequence). Trimming removed 0 bases at V and 0 bases at J, with 18 bases between. This CDR3 contains 18 residues. The CDR3 protein is CSARDRIRGGLSYNEQFF. The CDR3 nucleotides read TGCAGTGCTAGAGATCGGATCCGGGGAGGCCTCTCCTACAATGAGCAGTTCTTC.

This clonotype was seen repeatedly, ten times or more. J is TRBJ2-7 and V is TRBV28; TRBD2 matches 7 bases. V trimming: 7 bases; J trimming: 3 bases; junction bases outside the gene matches: 0. The length of the CDR3 is 11 residues. The germline V gene has CDR1 MDHEN and CDR2 SYDVKM. The CDR3 spells CASTGGYEQYF. The CDR3 coding sequence is TGTGCCAGCACGGGGGGCTACGAGCAGTACTTC. Filled out from reference TRBV28 and TRBJ2-7, the complete variable domain reads DVKVTQSSRYLVKRTGEKVFLECVQDMDHENMFWYRQDPGLGLRLIYFSYDVKMKEKGDIPEGYSVSREKKERFSLILESASTNQTSMYLCASTGGYEQYFGPGTRLTVT.

Many counts were recorded for this clonotype. The DNA for the CDR3 is TGTGCCAGCAGCTTGCTTCCGGGTCGTGAGCAGTTCTTC. It specifies CASSLLPGREQFF. The chain joins TRBV7-8 to TRBJ2-1; D gene ambiguous. Trimming removed 3 bases from V and 9 bases from J, with 12 bases in between. CDR1 and CDR2 (germline): SGHVS, FQNEAQ. This CDR3 has 13 amino acids.

The sample holds many counts of this clonotype. J is TRBJ2-1 and V is TRBV3-1; possible D gene TRBD2, 6 bases. CDR3 length equals 14 residues. V shed 2 bases and J shed 7 bases, with 12 bases lying between them. Germline CDR1 and CDR2: LGHDT and YNNKEL (reference sequence). The CDR3 loop is CASSQPVGTNEQFF. The CDR3 bases are TGTGCCAGCAGCCAACCAGTCGGGACTAATGAGCAGTTCTTC.

In regard to this clonotype: No conserved phenylalanine or tryptophan is present at the end of the CDR3, so a read error is the likely explanation. This chain joins TRBV9 and TRBJ2-3; possibly TRBD2 for D (5 bases). The CDR3 contains 16 residues. Per germline, CDR1 SGDLS and CDR2 YYNGEE. The ends were cut back, 4 bases at V and 2 bases at J, with 17 bases in the middle. The CDR3 DNA sequence: TGTGCCAGCAGCCCCCGCCTCCAGCGGACCACAGATACGCAGTATCTT. Amino acid sequence: CASSPRLQRTTDTQYL.

At least ten counts were recorded for this clonotype. The chain joins TRBV28 to TRBJ2-2; 8 bases map to TRBD2. The CDR3 is 15 amino acids. With 6 bases clipped from V and 5 bases from J, the junction kept 8 bases outside the gene matches. CDR1 is MDHEN, CDR2 SYDVKM, per germline. Here the CDR3 DNA reads TGTGCCAGCAGACAACCCTTAGCGGGGACCGGGGAGCTGTTTTTT. Residues: CASRQPLAGTGELFF.

This clonotype has ten or more counts. The chain carries TRBV6-1 and TRBJ2-5; D possibly uses TRBD1 or TRBD2 (5 bases each). V lost 2 bases and J lost 1, with 8 bases in between. The CDR3 runs to 14 residues. The germline CDR1 and CDR2 sequences are MNHNS and SASEGT. The CDR3 reads CASSERGAQETQYF. The CDR3 DNA reads TGTGCCAGCAGTGAAAGGGGAGCCCAAGAGACCCAGTACTTC.

This clonotype was recorded at least ten times. CDR3 loop: CASSLGRSTDTQYF. In nucleotides, the CDR3 is TGTGCCAGCAGTTTAGGGAGATCCACAGATACGCAGTATTTT. The J gene is TRBJ2-3, the V gene TRBV12-3 or TRBV12-4; D is ambiguous. The length of the CDR3 is 14 residues. Trimming removed 1 base at V and 2 bases at J, with 7 bases between.

The chain recombines TRBV28 with TRBJ1-4; 10 nucleotides agree with TRBD1. The CDR3 sequence is 14 residues long. The V gene's germline CDR1 is MDHEN and CDR2 SYDVKM. V was clipped by 1 base and J by 13 bases; unmatched bases: 6. CDR3 bases: TGTGCCAGCAGTTTATCGACAGGGGGCGAGAGACTGTTTTTT. Amino acids: CASSLSTGGERLFF. The full variable domain, with the rest looked up from reference TRBV28 and TRBJ1-4, is DVKVTQSSRYLVKRTGEKVFLECVQDMDHENMFWYRQDPGLGLRLIYFSYDVKMKEKGDIPEGYSVSREKKERFSLILESASTNQTSMYLCASSLSTGGERLFFGSGTQLSVL.

This clonotype appeared a few times. The chain is built from TRBV5-5 and TRBJ2-5, with D possibly TRBD2 on 5 matching bases. The CDR3 is made up of 13 amino acids. V was pared by 0 bases and J by 7 bases, with 10 bases between. Per the germline V gene, CDR1 is SGHKS and CDR2 is YYEKEE (reference sequence). The CDR3: CASSLEGAGTQYF. CDR3 DNA: TGTGCCAGCAGCTTGGAGGGTGCGGGGACCCAGTACTTC.

CDR3 sequence (DNA): TGTGCCAGCAGCTTAGGGGGGGCAGGGTCTCAGCCCCAGCATTTT. Translated, it gives CASSLGGAGSQPQHF. V gene TRBV7-9 combines with J gene TRBJ1-5, with D possibly matching TRBD1 (6 bases). Germline V lookup: CDR1 SEHNR, CDR2 FQNEAQ (reference sequence). There are 15 residues in the CDR3. V gave up 1 base and J gave up 6 bases, with 13 bases separating them. The full variable domain, its missing parts supplied by reference TRBV7-9 and TRBJ1-5, is DTGVSQNPRHKITKRGQNVTFRCDPISEHNRLYWYRQTLGQGPEFLTYFQNEAQLEKSRLLSDRFSAERPKGSFSTLEIQRTEQGDSAMYLCASSLGGAGSQPQHFGDGTRLSIL.

In its sample, this clonotype was seen many times. The chain is built from TRBV20-1 and TRBJ2-7; 7 bases line up with TRBD2. The CDR3 has 12 amino acids. From germline, CDR1 is DFQATT and CDR2 SNEGSKA (reference sequence). Unmatched junction bases numbered 4, after V lost 5 bases and J lost 3 bases. CDR3 nucleotide sequence: TGCAGTGCTTCTAGCGGAAACTACGAGCAGTACTTC. This codes for CSASSGNYEQYF.

This clonotype was observed at least ten times. The chain is built from TRBV20-1 and TRBJ2-1, with a tentative D call TRBD2 (6 bases). Germline V gene sequence: CDR1 DFQATT, CDR2 SNEGSKA (reference sequence). The CDR3 is 16 amino acids. V was shortened by 1 base and J by 4 bases, with 17 bases between the two germline ends. This CDR3 reads CSARAGARVVYNEQFF. The DNA of the CDR3 is TGCAGTGCTAGAGCGGGAGCACGGGTAGTGTACAATGAGCAGTTCTTC.

The V gene is TRBV28, the J gene TRBJ1-6; tentatively, D is TRBD1 (5 bases). This CDR3 is 15 amino acids long. V lost 4 bases to trimming and J lost 7 bases, with 14 bases between them. Germline-derived CDR1 and CDR2 are MDHEN and SYDVKM. CDR3 nucleotide sequence: TGTGCCAGCAGTTCGCCGGGACGGCCAAATTCACCCCTCCACTTT. Translating gives CASSSPGRPNSPLHF.

This clonotype was found many times. At one end, the junction sequence differs from germline, possibly due to a read error. The gene calls are TRBV10-1 and TRBJ2-3, with a weak D call TRBD1 (6 bases). This CDR3 is 13 amino acids long. Germline lookup yields CDR1 WNHNN and CDR2 SYGVQD (reference sequence). CDR3 DNA sequence: TGTGCTAGTGGCCAGGGGTCCACAGATACGCAGTATTTT. Translating gives CASGQGSTDTQYF.

There are many counts of this clonotype. This sequence joins TRBV5-1 and TRBJ2-7; a possible D gene is TRBD2 (5 bases). CDR3 length: 14 amino acids. The V gene lost 0 bases and the J gene lost 5 bases, with 12 bases spanning the gap. Germline CDR1 and CDR2: SGHRS and YFSETQ. Here the CDR3 reads CASSLARVENEQYF. Here the CDR3 DNA reads TGCGCCAGCAGCTTGGCGCGGGTAGAGAACGAGCAGTACTTC.

Comments on this clonotype: A read error is possible here, since a much larger clone lies one base away. The J gene is TRBJ1-1, the V gene TRBV7-2, with TRBD1 matching 10 bases. The germline CDR1 and CDR2 sequences are SGHTA and FQGNSA. Germline trimming cut 5 bases from V and 3 bases from J; bases unmatched to any gene: 15. There are 18 residues in the CDR3. CDR3 sequence (DNA): TGTGCCAGCAGCACGACCGGGACAGGGGCGCTTATGGACACTGAAGCTTTCTTT. This gives the protein CASSTTGTGALMDTEAFF.

The sample holds many counts of this clonotype. V usage is TRBV15 and J usage is TRBJ2-3; no clear D. The germline V gene has CDR1 LNHNV and CDR2 YYDKDF (reference sequence). V was trimmed by 0 bases and J by 6 bases, leaving 13 bases between them. The CDR3 is 15 amino acids. The CDR3 sequence is CATSRDTKKADTQYF. CDR3 coding DNA: TGTGCCACCAGCAGAGATACCAAAAAGGCGGATACGCAGTATTTT.

The chain uses TRBV9 and TRBJ2-3; no clear D. The V gene lost 4 bases and the J gene lost 0 bases, with 15 bases spanning the gap. This CDR3 is 16 amino acids long. Germline V lookup: CDR1 SGDLS, CDR2 YYNGEE. CDR3 nucleotide sequence: TGTGCCAGCAGCTATATCCAATGGGCCAGCACAGATACGCAGTATTTT. It specifies CASSYIQWASTDTQYF.

This clonotype was seen ten or more times. This chain connects TRBV11-2 to TRBJ2-7; TRBD2 aligns across 9 bases. Trimming cost V 0 bases and J 3 bases; bases outside gene matches: 6. Germline loops: CDR1 SGHAT, CDR2 FQNNGV. CDR3 size: 16 residues. CDR3 bases: TGTGCCAGCAGCTTAGATCAGAGACTAGCGGTCTACGAGCAGTACTTC. Translation gives CASSLDQRLAVYEQYF.

The sample holds many counts of this clonotype. The chain employs TRBV5-1 and TRBJ2-3; 10 bases are shared with TRBD2. V shed 0 bases and J 4 bases; nucleotides not matched to a gene: 2. Germline V gene sequence: CDR1 SGHRS, CDR2 YFSETQ. This CDR3 is 15 amino acids long. The CDR3 coding sequence is TGCGCCAGCAGCTTGGAACTAGCGGGACCAGATACGCAGTATTTT. It translates to CASSLELAGPDTQYF.

This clonotype was counted many times. This rearrangement joins TRBV27 to TRBJ1-1, with 8 bases identical to TRBD1. Trimming took 5 bases from V and 2 from J; bases not matched to a gene: 4. Germline values: CDR1 MNHEY, CDR2 SMNVEV (reference sequence). This CDR3 contains 14 residues. The CDR3 here is CASSIAGGNTEAFF. For the CDR3, the DNA is TGTGCCAGCAGTATCGCAGGGGGCAACACTGAAGCTTTCTTT.